These 16 T cell receptor beta chains share one sample of origin, sequenced in a study of cytomegalovirus exposure and HLA in healthy donors. PCR involved 60 Vbeta and 13 Jbeta primers. Measured with immunoSEQ multiplex PCR; TCRdb has only the in-frame clones, and not every one. Of 150,000 to 160,000 clones listed, approximately 84% are singletons. Sequencing input: PBMCs. The receptors here all came from a woman younger than 30 in good health and CMV-seronegative.

The chain is built from TRBV9 and TRBJ1-1, with 7 bases aligning to TRBD1. This CDR3 region has 14 residues. V shed 3 bases, J shed 0 bases, and the junction held 2 bases outside the gene matches. Germline values: CDR1 SGDLS, CDR2 YYNGEE. The CDR3 coding sequence is TGTGCCAGCAGCGCCGGGACAGTGAACACTGAAGCTTTCTTT. Protein: CASSAGTVNTEAFF.

J is TRBJ1-2 and V is TRBV5-1; 9 bases align to TRBD1. V gave up 3 bases and J gave up 4 bases; unmatched junction bases: 7. Germline V gives CDR1 SGHRS, CDR2 YFSETQ. The CDR3 runs 15 residues. As DNA, the CDR3 is TGCGCCAGCAGCTCGGGACAGGGAGAGGTCTATGGCTACACCTTC. Amino acids: CASSSGQGEVYGYTF.

The table lists this clone with a few counts. The chain links TRBV28 to TRBJ1-2; 11 nucleotides match TRBD1. The CDR3 has 15 residues. Germline CDR1 and CDR2: MDHEN and SYDVKM. The V gene end was trimmed by 5 bases and the J gene end by 8 bases; junction bases not matched to a gene: 10. CDR3 region: CASSLGTGGKWGYTF. In DNA, the CDR3 is TGTGCCAGCAGTCTTGGGACAGGGGGAAAGTGGGGCTACACCTTC.

The chain is built from TRBV7-2 and TRBJ2-2; 8 bases fit TRBD1. J was trimmed by 3 bases and V by 1 base; bases with no gene match: 4. Germline V CDR1 and CDR2: SGHTA, FQGNSA. This CDR3 is 16 amino acids long. The CDR3 loop reads CASSLGRTGYTGELFF. Written as DNA, the CDR3 is TGTGCCAGCAGCTTAGGAAGGACAGGGTACACCGGGGAGCTGTTTTTT.

This chain uses TRBV7-6 with TRBJ2-1; tentative D call: TRBD1 (6 bases). The germline V gene has CDR1 SGHVS and CDR2 FNYEAQ. The V gene lost 2 bases and the J gene lost 12 bases, with 23 bases spanning the gap. CDR3 length: 16 residues. DNA of the CDR3: TGTGCCAGCAGCTTAAGTGGGGGCCCCGTACCAACCGGGCAGTTCTTC. It yields the protein CASSLSGGPVPTGQFF.

This chain uses TRBV4-1 with TRBJ2-1, with D unresolved. The CDR3 spans 14 residues. From germline, CDR1 is MGHRA and CDR2 YSYEKL. V lost 4 bases to trimming and J lost 8 bases, with 15 bases between them. In DNA, the CDR3 is TGCGCCAGCAGCCCGGGTTTTTATTTTTATGAGCAGTTCTTC. As protein: CASSPGFYFYEQFF.

This rearrangement joins TRBV2 to TRBJ2-7; D is undetermined. The V gene's germline CDR1 is SNHLY and CDR2 FYNNEI. Trimming removed 8 bases from V and 0 bases from J, with 8 bases in between. The CDR3 has 12 residues. CDR3 residues: CASSTGSYEQYF. CDR3 DNA sequence: TGTGCCAGCTCGACGGGCTCCTACGAGCAGTACTTC.

This clone was detected once. The chain recombines TRBV10-3 with TRBJ1-3; TRBD1 is a possible D gene (5 bases). Germline V lookup: CDR1 ENHRY, CDR2 SYGVKD. The CDR3 has 13 amino acids. Trimming took 9 bases from V and 1 from J, leaving 10 bases between them. The CDR3 DNA reads as TGTGCCATATCGGGGGGATCTGGAAACACCATATATTTT. Its translation: CAISGGSGNTIYF.

This clone was observed a handful of times. The CDR3 coding sequence is TGTGCCAGCTCACCACACACCCAGAACACTGAAGCTTTCTTT. Translating it yields CASSPHTQNTEAFF. This rearrangement joins TRBV18 to TRBJ1-1; D gene unclear. The CDR3 is made up of 14 amino acids. Germline V gene data show CDR1 as KGHSH and CDR2 as LQKENI. V lost 1 base to trimming and J lost 1 base, with 7 bases between them.

The rearrangement links TRBV10-2 to TRBJ1-5; D gene ambiguous. Trimming pared 6 bases from V and 4 bases from J, leaving 7 bases between. The CDR3 sequence is 12 residues long. Germline assignment: CDR1 WSHSY and CDR2 SAAADI. Here the CDR3 DNA reads TGCGCCAGCAGGGGCGATAATCAGCCCCAGCATTTT. Encoded protein: CASRGDNQPQHF.

The chain is built from TRBV2 and TRBJ2-3, with D possibly matching TRBD1 (5 bases). Germline CDR1 and CDR2: SNHLY and FYNNEI. V shed 6 bases and J shed 0 bases, with 13 bases lying between them. The CDR3 length is 15 residues. The CDR3 here is CASSVNGQSTDTQYF. The CDR3 nucleotides read TGTGCCAGCAGCGTAAATGGACAAAGCACAGATACGCAGTATTTT.

This CDR3 is CAISEGTGAPGELFF. The CDR3 DNA follows: TGTGCCATCAGTGAGGGGACAGGGGCCCCCGGGGAGCTGTTTTTT. The V and J genes are TRBV10-3 and TRBJ2-2, with TRBD1 matching over 10 bases. V lost 2 bases to trimming and J lost 6 bases; unmatched junction nucleotides: 3. This CDR3 region has 15 residues. Germline lookup yields CDR1 ENHRY and CDR2 SYGVKD.

The rearrangement links TRBV11-2 to TRBJ1-3, with no clear D. Germline CDR1 is SGHAT and CDR2 is FQNNGV. V lost 3 bases, J lost 6 bases, and 12 bases lay in between. This CDR3 has 14 amino acids. DNA of the CDR3: TGTGCCAGCAGCTTGGCGGGTCTCGAAAACACCATATATTTT. Translating it yields CASSLAGLENTIYF.

The rearrangement links TRBV28 to TRBJ1-2; 9 bases align to TRBD1. V dropped 2 bases and J dropped 4; count of bases not matched to a gene: 14. The CDR3 spans 18 residues. CDR1 and CDR2 from the germline V gene are MDHEN and SYDVKM. The CDR3 region has the DNA TGTGCCAGCAGTTTAAAGTCTGGGGCGGACAGGGGTTCCTATGGCTACACCTTC. It translates to CASSLKSGADRGSYGYTF.

The rearrangement joins TRBV30 to TRBJ2-5, with 8 bases identical to TRBD2. The V segment lost 5 bases and the J segment 4 bases; nucleotides outside the gene matches: 3. Germline V gene data show CDR1 as GTSNPN and CDR2 as SVGIG (reference sequence). The CDR3 spans 12 residues. Here the CDR3 DNA reads TGTGCCTGGGGCGGGGGGCCAGAGACCCAGTACTTC. Translating gives CAWGGGPETQYF.

The J gene is TRBJ1-2, the V gene TRBV9, with D perhaps matching TRBD1 (5 bases). This CDR3 contains 14 residues. The ends were cut back, 0 bases at V and 7 bases at J, with 13 bases in the middle. Germline CDR1 reads SGDLS; CDR2 reads YYNGEE. For the CDR3, the DNA is TGTGCCAGCAGCGTAGTCGGGCAGGGCGGTGGCTACACCTTC. Translating gives CASSVVGQGGGYTF.